The clone carrying this TCR beta chain has just a few counts. The assay was immunoSEQ multiplex PCR, and TCRdb's table has in-frame clones only and misses some. The sample consists of approximately 390,000 clones, 80% to 90% of them appearing once. There are 16 residues in the CDR3. Trimming took 4 bases from V and 1 from J, leaving 11 bases between them. In germline, CDR1 is MNHEY, CDR2 SMNVEV (reference sequence). The sample originates from a study of blood T cell repertoires in COVID-19. On the study more broadly: Donors in the United States, Italy and Spain gave samples during acute or convalescent COVID-19.

Participants spanned ages about 18 to 100 years and resided in roughly 22 US areas. The chain has TRBV27 and TRBJ2-6, with D possibly being TRBD1 (5 bases). The sample consisted of PBMCs or T cells enriched from blood (not recorded which). The source is a woman aged 45-60 years who had recovered from COVID-19. CDR3 region: CASSYRIGSGANVLTF. In DNA, the CDR3 is TGTGCCAGCAGTTACAGGATAGGGTCTGGGGCCAACGTCCTGACTTTC. Filled out from reference TRBV27 and TRBJ2-6, the complete variable domain reads EAQVTQNPRYLITVTGKKLTVTCSQNMNHEYMSWYRQDPGLGLRQIYYSMNVEVTDKGDVPEGYKVSRKEKRNFPLILESPSPNQTSLYFCASSYRIGSGANVLTFGAGSRLTVL.